These T cell receptor beta chains were read from a single sample in a study of chemoradiotherapy in HPV16-positive cancers. The table came from immunoSEQ multiplex PCR; TCRdb's copy has only in-frame clones and leaves some out. Among 15,000 or so clones listed, 75% to 85% were seen once. Sampling was done from a patient who underwent chemoradiotherapy. All receptors derive from a human donor with HPV-associated anogenital cancer. Each CDR3 is given with its conserved first and last residue. A D gene is named only where the DNA matches it firmly. Rows give clone size only sometimes, using once, few, many, or a class for an expanded clone.

J: TRBJ2-7; D: -; V: TRBV5-4; size: -; DNA: TGTGCCAGCAGTTATGGGACGTCCACATCCTACGAGCAGTACTTC; CDR3: CASSYGTSTSYEQYF
J: TRBJ1-1; D: -; V: TRBV30; size: -; DNA: TGTGCCTGGAGTGTTCGGGGGGCACTTACTCGGAACACTGAAGCTTTCTTT; CDR3: CAWSVRGALTRNTEAFF
J: TRBJ2-7; D: -; V: TRBV13; size: -; DNA: TGTGCCAGCAGCATTAGGGGCGAGCAGTACTTC; CDR3: CASSIRGEQYF
J: TRBJ2-5; D: -; V: TRBV19; size: -; DNA: TGTGCCAGTAGTATCCCACTACGGGCCGAGACCCAGTACTTC; CDR3: CASSIPLRAETQYF
J: TRBJ1-1; D: -; V: TRBV4-3; size: -; DNA: TGCGCCAGCAGCCAAGCCCACTTTCGTGGCAGACAGAACACTGAAGCTTTCTTT; CDR3: CASSQAHFRGRQNTEAFF
J: TRBJ2-2; D: -; V: TRBV6-5; size: -; DNA: TGTGCCAGCAGTTACCTTTCTGGGACGACCGGGGAGCTGTTTTTT; CDR3: CASSYLSGTTGELFF
J: TRBJ1-2; D: TRBD1; V: TRBV6-5; size: -; DNA: TGTGCCAGCAGTTCCTCCGGGACAGGGGGCGGCTACACCTTC; CDR3: CASSSSGTGGGYTF
J: TRBJ2-7; D: TRBD2; V: TRBV19; size: -; DNA: TGTGCCAGTAGTATTAAAGGGACTAGCCCCGAGCAGTACTTC; CDR3: CASSIKGTSPEQYF
J: TRBJ2-1; D: -; V: TRBV6-1; size: -; DNA: TGTGCCAGCAGGCACCGGACCCCCGTAGGTGAGCAGTTCTTC; CDR3: CASRHRTPVGEQFF
J: TRBJ2-1; D: -; V: TRBV4-2; size: -; DNA: TGTGCCAGCAGCCAAAATCCGGGGAATGAGCAGTTCTTC; CDR3: CASSQNPGNEQFF
J: TRBJ1-5; D: -; V: TRBV19; size: -; DNA: TGTGCCAGTAGCCGGGACGCCTCCGATCAGCCCCAGCATTTT; CDR3: CASSRDASDQPQHF
J: TRBJ1-2; D: -; V: TRBV4-3; size: few; DNA: TGCGCCAGCAGCCAAGAGTTGGGCCAAGGGTATGGCTACACCTTC; CDR3: CASSQELGQGYGYTF
J: TRBJ1-1; D: TRBD1; V: TRBV4-3; size: -; DNA: TGCGCCAGCAGCCGACAGGGTTTCGTTACTGAAGCTTTCTTT; CDR3: CASSRQGFVTEAFF
J: TRBJ2-1; D: -; V: TRBV6-5; size: once; DNA: TGTGCCAGCAGTTACGGACAGGAGCAGTTCTTC; CDR3: CASSYGQEQFF
J: TRBJ1-2; D: TRBD1; V: TRBV7-2; size: once; DNA: TGTGCCAGCAGCACGACAGGGACAGGACATCTTTATGGCTACACCTTC; CDR3: CASSTTGTGHLYGYTF
J: TRBJ2-1; D: -; V: TRBV19; size: -; DNA: TGTGCCAGTAGTATTATCTCGGGCAGGGCTTACAATGAGCAGTTCTTC; CDR3: CASSIISGRAYNEQFF
J: TRBJ1-2; D: -; V: TRBV4-2; size: few; DNA: TGTGCCAGCAGCAAAACCCGGGCCACACTTAACTATGGCTACACCTTC; CDR3: CASSKTRATLNYGYTF
J: TRBJ2-3; D: TRBD2; V: TRBV5-4; size: once; DNA: TGTGCCAGCAGCCCCAGCGGGGGGGCCGATGGATTCACAGATACGCAGTATTTT; CDR3: CASSPSGGADGFTDTQYF
J: TRBJ2-3; D: -; V: TRBV7-6; size: -; DNA: TGTGCCAGCAGCTTACTAGTAGAAGATACGCAGTATTTT; CDR3: CASSLLVEDTQYF
J: TRBJ1-1; D: -; V: TRBV2; size: -; DNA: TGTGCCAGCAGGGACCGTCAATTCAACACTGAAGCTTTCTTT; CDR3: CASRDRQFNTEAFF
J: TRBJ2-7; D: TRBD2; V: TRBV6-4; size: -; DNA: TGTGCCAGCAGTGAACTAGCGGGGGGGTCCTACGAGCAGTACTTC; CDR3: CASSELAGGSYEQYF
J: TRBJ1-1; D: -; V: TRBV2; size: -; DNA: TGTGCCAGCAGCCCCCAGACGAACACTGAAGCTTTCTTT; CDR3: CASSPQTNTEAFF